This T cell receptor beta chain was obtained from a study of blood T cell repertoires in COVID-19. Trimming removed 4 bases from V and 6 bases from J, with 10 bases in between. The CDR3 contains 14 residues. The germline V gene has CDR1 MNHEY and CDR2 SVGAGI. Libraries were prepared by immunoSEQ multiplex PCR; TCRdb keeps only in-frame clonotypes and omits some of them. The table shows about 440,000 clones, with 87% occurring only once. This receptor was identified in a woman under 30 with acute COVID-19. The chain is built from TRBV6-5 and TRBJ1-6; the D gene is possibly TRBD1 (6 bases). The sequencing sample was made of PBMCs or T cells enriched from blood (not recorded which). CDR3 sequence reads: CASSSRDINSPLHF. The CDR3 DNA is TGTGCCAGCAGTTCCCGGGACATTAATTCACCCCTCCACTTT.